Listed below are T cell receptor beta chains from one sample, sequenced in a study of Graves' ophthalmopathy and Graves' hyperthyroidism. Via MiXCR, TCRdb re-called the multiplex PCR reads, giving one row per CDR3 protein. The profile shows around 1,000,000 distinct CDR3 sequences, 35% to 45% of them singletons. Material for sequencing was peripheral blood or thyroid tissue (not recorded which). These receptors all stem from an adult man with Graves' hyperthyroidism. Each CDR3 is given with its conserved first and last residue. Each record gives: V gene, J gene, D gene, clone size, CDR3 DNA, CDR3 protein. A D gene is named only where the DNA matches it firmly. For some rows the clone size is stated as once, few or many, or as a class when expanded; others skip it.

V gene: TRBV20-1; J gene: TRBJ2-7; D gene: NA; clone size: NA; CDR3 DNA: TGCAGTGCTAGAGAGTTTGGCGGAGGGACCTACGAGCAGTACTTC; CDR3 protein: CSAREFGGGTYEQYF
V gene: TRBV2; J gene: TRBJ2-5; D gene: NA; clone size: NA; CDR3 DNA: TGTGCCAGCAGTCGTGAGGGTCTGGGGACCCAGTACTTC; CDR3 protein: CASSREGLGTQYF
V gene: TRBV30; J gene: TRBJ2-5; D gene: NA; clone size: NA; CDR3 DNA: TGTGCCTGGAGAGGCAGGGTACAAGAGACCCAGTACTTC; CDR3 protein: CAWRGRVQETQYF
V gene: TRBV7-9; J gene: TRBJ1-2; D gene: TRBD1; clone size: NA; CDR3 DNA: TGTGCCAGCAGCGTCCACAGGGGGCAATCTACGGCTAACTATGGCTACACCTTC; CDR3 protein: CASSVHRGQSTANYGYTF
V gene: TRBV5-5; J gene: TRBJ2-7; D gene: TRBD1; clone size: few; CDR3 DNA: TGTGCCAGCAGCCAATGGACAGGGGTCGTTTACGAGCAGTACTTC; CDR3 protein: CASSQWTGVVYEQYF
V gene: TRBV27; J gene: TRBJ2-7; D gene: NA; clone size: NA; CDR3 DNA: TGTGCCAGCCGACCAGGGCCTCAAACTTACTACGAGCAGTACTTC; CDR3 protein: CASRPGPQTYYEQYF
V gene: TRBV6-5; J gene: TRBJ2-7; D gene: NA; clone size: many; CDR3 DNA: TGTGCCAGCAGTTACTCGACCGGAACCTACGAGCAGTACTTC; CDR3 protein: CASSYSTGTYEQYF
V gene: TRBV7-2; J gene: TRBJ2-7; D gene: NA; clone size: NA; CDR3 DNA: TGTGCCAGCAGCTCGACCGGGAGCTCCTACGAGCAGTGCTTC; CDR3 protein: CASSSTGSSYEQCF
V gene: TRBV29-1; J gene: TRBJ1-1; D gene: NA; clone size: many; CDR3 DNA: TGCAGCGTCACCTCGTTTAGGGGTTTTCTGAACACTGAAGCTTTCTTT; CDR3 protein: CSVTSFRGFLNTEAFF
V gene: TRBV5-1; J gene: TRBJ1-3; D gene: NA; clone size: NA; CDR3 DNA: TGCGCCAGCAGCTGGGGCCGGGACGAGGGGAACACCATATATTTT; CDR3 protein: CASSWGRDEGNTIYF
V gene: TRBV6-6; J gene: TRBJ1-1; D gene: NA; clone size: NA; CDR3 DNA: TGTGCCAGCAGTTACTCGACGGGGGGCGCGGCTGAAGCTTTCTTT; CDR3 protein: CASSYSTGGAAEAFF
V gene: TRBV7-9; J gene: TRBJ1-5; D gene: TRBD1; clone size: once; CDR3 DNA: TGTGCCAGCACCTCGACAGGGTTTGGCAATCAGCCCCAGCATTTT; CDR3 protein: CASTSTGFGNQPQHF
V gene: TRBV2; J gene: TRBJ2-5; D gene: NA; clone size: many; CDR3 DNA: TGTGCCAGCCGTAAGGTGGCGCTAGACCTCCAAGAGACCCAGTACTTC; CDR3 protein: CASRKVALDLQETQYF